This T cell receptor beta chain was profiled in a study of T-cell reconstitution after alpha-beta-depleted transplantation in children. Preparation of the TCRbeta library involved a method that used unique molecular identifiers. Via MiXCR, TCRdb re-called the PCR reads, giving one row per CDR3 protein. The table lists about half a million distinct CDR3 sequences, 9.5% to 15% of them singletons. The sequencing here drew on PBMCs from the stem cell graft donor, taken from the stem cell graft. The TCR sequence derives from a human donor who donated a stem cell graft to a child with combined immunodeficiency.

CDR3 loop: CATSRGAGGHETQYF. The CDR3 DNA reads TGTGCCACCAGCAGAGGAGCGGGGGGGCATGAGACCCAGTACTTC. The gene calls are TRBV15 and TRBJ2-5; 10 bases map to TRBD2. V shed 1 base and J 5 bases; nucleotides not matched to a gene: 4. The CDR3 totals 15 residues. Germline values: CDR1 LNHNV, CDR2 YYDKDF (reference sequence).